One and the same sample provided the 23 T cell receptor beta chains below, sequenced in a study of OX40 agonist ivuxolimab in advanced cancers. Library preparation used the immunoSEQ multiplex PCR assay. This immuneACCESS table, as held by TCRdb, lists in-frame sequences with V and J called but not all clones. Of the missing ones, under half trace to an unresolved V gene in checked studies; the others have no known cause. For this sample there are 45,000 or so clones; approximately 80% appear just once. Of the sample, about 4% falls within the top ten clones. The starting material was CD4+ or CD8+ T cells sorted from blood, obtained in a trial of the OX40 agonist ivuxolimab. These receptors originate from an adult with an advanced solid tumor such as melanoma, head and neck, liver or kidney cancer.

The CDR3 nucleotides read TGTGCCAGCAGCTTCGGGACGGCGAACACCGGGGAGCTGTTTTTT. Residues: CASSFGTANTGELFF. The gene calls are TRBV5-4 and TRBJ2-2; possibly TRBD1 or TRBD2 for D (5 bases each). CDR3 length equals 15 residues. Trimming stripped 2 bases from V and 0 bases from J, with 8 bases between. In germline, CDR1 is SGHNT, CDR2 YYREEE (reference sequence).

This clone was seen only a few times. This chain joins TRBV7-2 and TRBJ1-2; the D gene is possibly TRBD1 (5 bases). CDR1 is SGHTA and CDR2 is FQGNSA in the germline V gene. This CDR3 is 13 amino acids long. Trimming pared 5 bases from V and 2 bases from J, leaving 9 bases between. The CDR3, as DNA: TGTGCCAGCAGCCCCGGACAAAACTATGGCTACACCTTC. Residues: CASSPGQNYGYTF.

The chain couples TRBV6-6 to TRBJ1-2, with D uncertain. CDR1 and CDR2 from the germline V gene are MNHNY and SVGAGI (reference sequence). This CDR3 has 15 amino acids. V was trimmed by 2 bases and J by 1 base, leaving 11 bases between them. The CDR3, as DNA: TGTGCCAGCAGTTACCCGGGTAGAGGTAACTATGGCTACACCTTC. This translates into CASSYPGRGNYGYTF.

The chain recombines TRBV7-9 with TRBJ2-2; D gene uncertain. The V gene lost 5 bases and the J gene lost 0 bases, with 13 bases spanning the gap. Germline V CDR1 and CDR2: SEHNR, FQNEAQ (reference sequence). The CDR3 spans 16 residues. The CDR3 loop reads CASSPGSAPNTGELFF. CDR3 sequence (DNA): TGTGCCAGCAGCCCTGGGTCCGCTCCGAACACCGGGGAGCTGTTTTTT.

This chain connects TRBV2 to TRBJ2-5; D is unresolved. CDR1 and CDR2 from the germline V gene are SNHLY and FYNNEI. V dropped 6 bases and J dropped 3 bases, with 5 bases sitting between them. The length of the CDR3 is 11 residues. DNA for the CDR3: TGTGCCAGCAGCAAAAAAGAGACCCAGTACTTC. Translated, it gives CASSKKETQYF.

V and J are TRBV30 and TRBJ2-2, with D possibly called TRBD1 or TRBD2 (5 bases each). CDR3 length equals 13 residues. Germline V gene lookup returns CDR1 GTSNPN and CDR2 SVGIG (reference sequence). V lost 0 bases and J lost 8, with 10 bases in between. The DNA for the CDR3 is TGTGCCTGGAGTGTACAGAGGGGAGGGGAGCTGTTTTTT. Translated, it gives CAWSVQRGGELFF.

The rearrangement uses TRBV11-2 and TRBJ2-3, with 8 bases fitting TRBD1. The junction had 10 bases not matched to a gene; V was cut back by 5 bases and J by 3 bases. CDR1 is SGHAT, CDR2 FQNNGV, per germline. The length of the CDR3 is 16 residues. CDR3: CASSTGQGLLTDTQYF. DNA of the CDR3: TGTGCCAGCAGCACCGGACAGGGTTTATTAACAGATACGCAGTATTTT. Full variable domain (rest looked up from reference TRBV11-2 and TRBJ2-3): EAGVAQSPRYKIIEKRQSVAFWCNPISGHATLYWYQQILGQGPKLLIQFQNNGVVDDSQLPKDRFSAERLKGVDSTLKIQPAKLEDSAVYLCASSTGQGLLTDTQYFGPGTRLTVL.

This clone is medium-sized by share. The chain is built from TRBV11-2 and TRBJ2-5; unclear D gene. Per germline, CDR1 SGHAT and CDR2 FQNNGV. The CDR3 spans 14 residues. V lost 5 bases and J 2 bases, leaving 12 bases between the germline ends. For the CDR3, the DNA is TGTGCCAGCAGCACGAGCCGGGTTCAAGAGACCCAGTACTTC. Protein sequence: CASSTSRVQETQYF.

V usage is TRBV4-3 and J usage is TRBJ1-1; no clear D gene. This CDR3 has 16 residues. From germline, CDR1 is LGHNA and CDR2 YSLEER. Between the trimmed V and J ends, which lost 0 bases and 4 bases, there was a span of 15 bases. CDR3 nucleotides: TGCGCCAGCAGCCAAGAAATTGGCGAGGGTGGCACTGAAGCTTTCTTT. This gives the protein CASSQEIGEGGTEAFF.

The chain couples TRBV7-9 to TRBJ2-1; 8 bases are a match to TRBD2. The V and J ends lost 5 bases and 16 bases, in that order; junction bases with no gene match: 22. The CDR3 length is 16 residues. Germline V gives CDR1 SEHNR, CDR2 FQNEAQ (reference sequence). The CDR3 here is CASSPFRGRPLTGTFF. CDR3 in DNA: TGTGCCAGCAGCCCCTTTCGCGGGAGGCCTCTCACAGGAACCTTCTTC.

This rearrangement joins TRBV14 to TRBJ2-3; no firm D call. Germline V gene lookup returns CDR1 SGHDN and CDR2 FVKESK. The CDR3 covers 13 residues. Trimming removed 2 bases at V and 5 bases at J, with 8 bases between. Here the CDR3 DNA reads TGTGCCAGCAGCCAACTTTCGGGAGATACGCAGTATTTT. The encoded protein is CASSQLSGDTQYF.

DNA for the CDR3: TGTGCCAGCAGTCGTCCCGGGACAGGGGCGCCAGGGCCGAGAAAACTGTTTTTT. Residues: CASSRPGTGAPGPRKLFF. This chain connects TRBV2 to TRBJ1-4, with 10 bases fitting TRBD1. In germline, CDR1 is SNHLY, CDR2 FYNNEI. The CDR3 has 18 residues. Trimming took 5 bases from V and 10 from J; bases not matched to a gene: 19.

This clone appeared once. V usage is TRBV2 and J usage is TRBJ2-5; D gene ambiguous. Between the trimmed V and J ends, which lost 6 bases and 0 bases, there was a span of 11 bases. The germline CDR1 and CDR2 sequences are SNHLY and FYNNEI. The CDR3 sequence is 14 residues long. The CDR3 nucleotides are TGTGCCAGCAGCCTGACGGGCAACCAAGAGACCCAGTACTTC. Protein sequence: CASSLTGNQETQYF.

V is TRBV18 and J is TRBJ2-1; D might be TRBD2 (6 bases). The germline V gene encodes CDR1 KGHSH and CDR2 LQKENI. This CDR3 has 15 amino acids. The V and J ends lost 3 bases and 9 bases respectively, with 18 bases between them. This CDR3 reads CASSPESGWVGEQFF. The DNA for the CDR3 is TGTGCCAGCTCACCGGAAAGCGGGTGGGTCGGTGAGCAGTTCTTC.

The chain uses TRBV4-1 and TRBJ2-3; 7 bases align to TRBD2. Germline lookup yields CDR1 MGHRA and CDR2 YSYEKL. The junction had 5 bases not matched to a gene; V was cut back by 1 base and J by 1 base. The CDR3 runs 16 residues. The CDR3 region is CASSQAITSGTDTQYF. The CDR3 nucleotides read TGCGCCAGCAGCCAAGCGATCACTAGCGGCACAGATACGCAGTATTTT.

The chain uses TRBV5-6 and TRBJ1-2; TRBD1 matches at 11 bases. Germline CDR1 SGHDT, CDR2 YYEEEE. V lost 4 bases to trimming and J lost 4 bases; unmatched junction nucleotides: 6. The CDR3 is 15 residues long. Here the CDR3 DNA reads TGTGCCAGCAGCACCAGGGACAGGGGGTTCTATGGCTACACCTTC. Encoded protein: CASSTRDRGFYGYTF.

J is TRBJ2-1 and V is TRBV6-5, with D hard to call. Germline V gene sequence: CDR1 MNHEY, CDR2 SVGAGI. V lost 0 bases and J 6 bases, leaving 9 bases between the germline ends. The CDR3 runs 14 residues. Written as DNA, the CDR3 is TGTGCCAGCAGTTACTCGATAGCAATCAATGAGCAGTTCTTC. Protein: CASSYSIAINEQFF.

This clone was recorded a few times. This chain connects TRBV4-3 to TRBJ2-3, with D possibly matching TRBD1 (5 bases). The CDR3 covers 14 residues. Germline V gene data show CDR1 as LGHNA and CDR2 as YSLEER. V gave up 2 bases and J gave up 3 bases, with 9 bases separating them. The CDR3 nucleotides are TGCGCCAGCAGCCAACAGGGATCAACAGATACGCAGTATTTT. Translation gives CASSQQGSTDTQYF.

The chain uses TRBV6-1 and TRBJ2-1; possible D gene TRBD1, 5 bases. V was shortened by 5 bases and J by 8 bases, with 19 bases between the two germline ends. The length of the CDR3 is 15 residues. The germline CDR1 and CDR2 sequences are MNHNS and SASEGT. The CDR3 DNA sequence: TGTGCCAGCAGTTCAGGGTCGACCGAAGGCTATGAGCAGTTCTTC. Its protein product is CASSSGSTEGYEQFF.

The CDR3 nucleotides read TGTGCCAGCAGTTACATGGCCGGGGAGCTGTTTTTT. Translated, it gives CASSYMAGELFF. V gene TRBV6-6 combines with J gene TRBJ2-2; D remains ambiguous. Germline V gene sequence: CDR1 MNHNY, CDR2 SVGAGI (reference sequence). The V and J ends lost 2 bases and 6 bases respectively, with 4 bases between them. The length of the CDR3 is 12 residues.

The chain joins TRBV7-2 to TRBJ2-1; tentatively, D is TRBD2 (5 bases). In germline, CDR1 is SGHTA, CDR2 FQGNSA. V lost 5 bases and J 4 bases, leaving 15 bases between the germline ends. The CDR3 has 15 amino acids. CDR3 sequence (DNA): TGTGCCAGCAGCGAAGAGGGCGGAGGTTACAATGAGCAGTTCTTC. This translates into CASSEEGGGYNEQFF.

The chain employs TRBV28 and TRBJ2-1, with D possibly called TRBD1 or TRBD2 (5 bases each). This CDR3 is built from 13 residues. The germline CDR1 and CDR2 sequences are MDHEN and SYDVKM. V was clipped by 5 bases and J by 2 bases, with 7 bases between them. The CDR3 loop reads CASSGGPYNEQFF. Here the CDR3 DNA reads TGTGCCAGCAGTGGGGGTCCCTACAATGAGCAGTTCTTC.

The chain carries TRBV18 and TRBJ2-5; D ambiguous. This CDR3 contains 15 residues. V dropped 2 bases and J dropped 5 bases, with 15 bases sitting between them. Per germline, CDR1 KGHSH and CDR2 LQKENI. The CDR3 DNA is TGTGCCAGCTCACCAGTTAGGAATCCTAGGGAGACCCAGTACTTC. Protein sequence: CASSPVRNPRETQYF.